The table lists the clone carrying this TCR beta chain with many counts. Germline CDR1 is SGHTA and CDR2 is FQGNSA. The ends lost 5 bases at V and 3 bases at J; junction bases unmatched: 4. This CDR3 spans 13 amino acids. Using its own MiXCR run on the RT-PCR reads, TCRdb lists one record per CDR3 protein. In the table there are almost 700,000 distinct CDR3 sequences, approximately 15% of which are singletons. Sequencing used memory CD4+ T cells from blood. The sequence was collected from a female donor in good health, serving as a healthy control. The rearrangement uses TRBV7-2 and TRBJ2-7; TRBD1 matches at 7 bases. In DNA form, the CDR3 reads TGTGCCAGCAGCCCATGGGACAGCTACGAGCAGTACTTC. This sequence encodes CASSPWDSYEQYF.